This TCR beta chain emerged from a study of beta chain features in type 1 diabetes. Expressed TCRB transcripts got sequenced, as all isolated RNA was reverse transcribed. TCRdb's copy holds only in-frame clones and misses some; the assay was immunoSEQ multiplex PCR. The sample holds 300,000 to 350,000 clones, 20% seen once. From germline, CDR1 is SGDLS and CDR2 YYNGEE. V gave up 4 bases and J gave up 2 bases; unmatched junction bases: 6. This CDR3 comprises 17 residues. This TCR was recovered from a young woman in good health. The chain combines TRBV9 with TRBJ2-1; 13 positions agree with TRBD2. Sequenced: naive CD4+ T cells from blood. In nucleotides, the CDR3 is TGTGCCAGCAGCCCCCGGACTAGCGGGGGACCCTACAATGAGCAGTTCTTC. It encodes CASSPRTSGGPYNEQFF.